Presented here are 9 T cell receptor beta chains from one specimen sequenced in a study of cytomegalovirus exposure and HLA in healthy donors. Primers: 60 Vbeta forward and 13 Jbeta reverse. Clones were sequenced by immunoSEQ multiplex PCR, and TCRdb holds only the in-frame ones, with some missing. The data hold about 230,000 clones, with more than 75% observed a single time. Sequenced input: PBMCs. These receptors were taken from a girl aged 2 to 10 in good health and CMV-seronegative.

This CDR3 reads CASIGQQGGEQYF. The CDR3 nucleotides are TGCGCCAGCATTGGACAGCAAGGCGGCGAGCAGTACTTC. The rearrangement uses TRBV5-1 and TRBJ2-7; D perhaps matches TRBD1 (6 bases). Germline lookup yields CDR1 SGHRS and CDR2 YFSETQ. The CDR3 covers 13 residues. Trimming removed 6 bases from V and 6 bases from J, with 16 bases in between.

This rearrangement joins TRBV5-1 to TRBJ2-2, with D perhaps matching TRBD2 (5 bases). CDR1 and CDR2 from the germline V gene are SGHRS and YFSETQ. The length of the CDR3 is 14 residues. Trimming took 5 bases from V and 4 from J, leaving 12 bases between them. The DNA for the CDR3 is TGCGCCAGCAGAGGGAGAGAAGCCACCGGGGAGCTGTTTTTT. Translating it yields CASRGREATGELFF.

The rearrangement joins TRBV2 to TRBJ2-7; TRBD2 agrees at 13 bases. Looked up from germline, CDR1 is SNHLY and CDR2 is FYNNEI. The V segment lost 8 bases and the J segment 0 bases; nucleotides outside the gene matches: 10. The CDR3 is 17 amino acids. The CDR3 protein is CASALTSGGPSSYEQYF. In DNA, the CDR3 is TGTGCCAGCGCCTTGACTAGCGGGGGGCCGAGCTCCTACGAGCAGTACTTC.

The gene calls are TRBV29-1 and TRBJ1-1, with D possibly TRBD1 on 5 matching bases. Per germline, CDR1 SQVTM and CDR2 ANQGSEA. CDR3 length: 13 residues. Trimming removed 5 bases at V and 0 bases at J, with 10 bases between. Here the CDR3 DNA reads TGCAGCGTTCGACAGAGCCTGAACACTGAAGCTTTCTTT. Its protein is CSVRQSLNTEAFF. Combining the CDR3 with reference TRBV29-1 and TRBJ1-1 gives the whole variable domain SAVISQKPSRDICQRGTSLTIQCQVDSQVTMMFWYRQQPGQSLTLIATANQGSEATYESGFVIDKFPISRPNLTFSTLTVSNMSPEDSSIYLCSVRQSLNTEAFFGQGTRLTVV.

V is TRBV2 and J is TRBJ1-5; 8 bases align to TRBD1. The germline gives CDR1 SNHLY, CDR2 FYNNEI. This CDR3 is 14 amino acids long. After removal of 7 bases from V and 4 bases from J, the junction contained 6 bases not matched to a gene. The CDR3 sequence: CASKLGTGNQPQHF. Written as DNA, the CDR3 is TGTGCCAGCAAGTTAGGGACAGGAAATCAGCCCCAGCATTTT.

This clone appeared once. The gene calls are TRBV5-1 and TRBJ2-1; D is unclear. The V end lost 4 bases, the J end lost 7 bases, and 24 bases lay between the germline ends. Germline CDR1 and CDR2: SGHRS and YFSETQ. The CDR3 runs 17 residues. CDR3 protein: CASSQLHPNPTNNEQFF. CDR3 DNA sequence: TGCGCCAGCAGCCAACTACACCCTAATCCCACTAATAATGAGCAGTTCTTC. Complete variable domain (other parts from reference TRBV5-1 and TRBJ2-1): KAGVTQTPRYLIKTRGQQVTLSCSPISGHRSVSWYQQTPGQGLQFLFEYFSETQRNKGNFPGRFSGRQFSNSRSEMNVSTLELGDSALYLCASSQLHPNPTNNEQFFGPGTRLTVL.

In this sample, this clone turned up once. The rearrangement links TRBV13 to TRBJ2-1; 11 bases agree with TRBD1. The junction had 2 bases not matched to a gene; V was cut back by 0 bases and J by 7 bases. This CDR3 is 15 amino acids long. CDR1 PRHDT and CDR2 FYEKMQ come from the germline V gene (reference sequence). CDR3 DNA: TGTGCCAGCAGCTTAGGAGGACAGGGGGCGAATGAGCAGTTCTTC. Encoded protein: CASSLGGQGANEQFF.

The CDR3 here is CASSHNRATTTGELFF. CDR3 in DNA: TGCGCCAGCAGTCATAACAGAGCAACGACCACCGGGGAGCTGTTTTTT. The chain employs TRBV10-1 and TRBJ2-2; D is undetermined. CDR3 length equals 16 residues. V was shortened by 5 bases and J by 4 bases, with 17 bases between the two germline ends. In germline, CDR1 is WNHNN, CDR2 SYGVQD (reference sequence).

V is TRBV19 and J is TRBJ2-7; no clear D. Germline V gives CDR1 LNHDA, CDR2 SQIVND (reference sequence). Between the trimmed V and J ends, which lost 3 bases and 4 bases, there was a span of 7 bases. This CDR3 spans 12 amino acids. The CDR3, as DNA: TGTGCCAGTAGTATCTCAGGATACGAGCAGTACTTC. Translated, it gives CASSISGYEQYF.